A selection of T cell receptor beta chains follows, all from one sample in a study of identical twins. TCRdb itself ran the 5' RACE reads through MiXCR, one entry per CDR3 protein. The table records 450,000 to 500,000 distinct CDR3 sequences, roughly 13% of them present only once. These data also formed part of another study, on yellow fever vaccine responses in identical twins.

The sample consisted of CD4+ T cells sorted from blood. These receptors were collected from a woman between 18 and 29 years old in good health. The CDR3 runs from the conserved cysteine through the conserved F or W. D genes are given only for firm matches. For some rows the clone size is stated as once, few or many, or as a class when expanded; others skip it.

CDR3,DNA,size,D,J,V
CASSYGGEATDTQYF,TGCGCCAGCAGCTATGGAGGGGAGGCGACAGATACGCAGTATTTT,few,.,TRBJ2-3,TRBV5-1
CASSSTVNTEAFF,TGTGCCAGCAGCTCGACAGTGAACACTGAAGCTTTCTTT,many,.,TRBJ1-1,TRBV7-2
CASSFGQGNNNEQFF,TGTGCCAGCAGTTTTGGCCAGGGGAACAACAATGAGCAGTTCTTC,.,.,TRBJ2-1,TRBV28
CASSRRGNYNEQFF,TGTGCCAGCAGCCGCAGGGGTAATTACAATGAGCAGTTCTTC,few,.,TRBJ2-1,TRBV3-1
CAWSDGRRAFF,TGTGCCTGGAGTGATGGCCGGAGAGCTTTCTTT,few,.,TRBJ1-1,TRBV30
CASSDSGRQETQYF,TGTGCCAGCAGTGACTCTGGCAGACAAGAGACCCAGTACTTC,few,.,TRBJ2-5,TRBV6-4
CASSASGTGPGLVYEQYF,TGCGCCAGCAGCGCATCCGGGACAGGTCCCGGATTGGTCTACGAGCAGTACTTC,few,TRBD1,TRBJ2-7,TRBV5-1
CSVSPQGVGELFF,TGCAGCGTATCCCCCCAGGGTGTCGGGGAGCTGTTTTTT,few,.,TRBJ2-2,TRBV29-1
CASSFIAGNQPQHF,TGTGCCAGCAGCTTTATTGCGGGCAATCAGCCCCAGCATTTT,.,.,TRBJ1-5,TRBV5-6
CATRRTSGSRTDTQYF,TGTGCCACCAGAAGGACTAGCGGGAGCCGCACAGATACGCAGTATTTT,few,TRBD2,TRBJ2-3,TRBV15
CASSRWGQTYEQYF,TGTGCCAGCAGCCGTTGGGGACAGACCTACGAGCAGTACTTC,few,TRBD1,TRBJ2-7,TRBV7-2
CASSLETGGDQPQHF,TGCGCCAGCAGCTTGGAGACAGGGGGCGATCAGCCCCAGCATTTT,many,TRBD1,TRBJ1-5,TRBV5-1
CASSLQGMVDEQYF,TGTGCCAGCAGCTTACAGGGAATGGTGGACGAGCAGTACTTC,few,.,TRBJ2-7,TRBV7-2
CASSESGGQANYGYTF,TGCGCCAGCAGTGAGTCTGGGGGACAAGCTAACTATGGCTACACCTTC,few,.,TRBJ1-2,TRBV10-2
CASSRPAGSQETQYF,TGTGCCAGCAGTCGACCAGCGGGGAGCCAAGAGACCCAGTACTTC,.,TRBD2,TRBJ2-5,TRBV12-3/TRBV12-4
CASSYGGGGAFSYEQYF,TGTGCCAGCAGTTACGGGGGAGGAGGGGCATTCTCCTACGAGCAGTACTTC,few,.,TRBJ2-7,TRBV6-5
CASWSGEKNTQYF,TGTGCCAGCTGGAGTGGGGAGAAGAATACGCAGTATTTT,few,.,TRBJ2-3,TRBV7-9
CASSPPAGISYEQYF,TGTGCCAGCAGCCCCCCGGCGGGAATCTCCTACGAGCAGTACTTC,.,.,TRBJ2-7,TRBV7-9
CASSLDWVAGAEQYF,TGTGCCAGCAGCTTAGACTGGGTAGCGGGAGCCGAGCAGTACTTC,few,TRBD2,TRBJ2-7,TRBV7-2
CASSGGNSNQPQHF,TGTGCCAGCAGTGGAGGTAATAGCAATCAGCCCCAGCATTTT,few,.,TRBJ1-5,TRBV12-3/TRBV12-4
CASRDRRDPISYEQYF,TGTGCCAGCAGAGATCGGCGGGACCCTATCTCCTACGAGCAGTACTTC,many,.,TRBJ2-7,TRBV21-1
CSARTDLNTEAFF,TGCAGTGCTAGGACAGACTTGAACACTGAAGCTTTCTTT,.,.,TRBJ1-1,TRBV20-1
CASSLGSNNQPQHF,TGTGCCAGCAGTTTGGGGAGCAACAATCAGCCCCAGCATTTT,many,.,TRBJ1-5,TRBV12-3/TRBV12-4
CASSPHQGQGNQPQHF,TGTGCCAGCAGTCCACACCAGGGCCAGGGCAATCAGCCCCAGCATTTT,few,.,TRBJ1-5,TRBV27
CASSLDGTGSGYTF,TGTGCCAGCAGCCTCGATGGGACAGGGAGTGGCTACACCTTC,.,TRBD1,TRBJ1-2,TRBV7-3
CSVESRGQRGQYF,TGCAGCGTTGAATCGAGGGGACAGAGGGGGCAGTACTTC,few,TRBD1,TRBJ2-7,TRBV29-1
CASSLDPTGMDTEAFF,TGCGCCAGCAGCTTGGACCCGACAGGGATGGACACTGAAGCTTTCTTT,.,TRBD1,TRBJ1-1,TRBV5-1
CASNLGEGRLRGYTF,TGTGCCAGCAACCTCGGGGAGGGACGCTTGCGGGGCTACACCTTC,.,.,TRBJ1-2,TRBV12-3/TRBV12-4
CASSMQHQAYNEQFF,TGTGCCAGCAGTATGCAACACCAGGCGTACAATGAGCAGTTCTTC,few,.,TRBJ2-1,TRBV12-3/TRBV12-4
CASSLARKGGYPYNEQFF,TGTGCCAGCAGCTTAGCGCGGAAGGGAGGGTACCCCTACAATGAGCAGTTCTTC,.,TRBD2,TRBJ2-1,TRBV7-2
CASSFPSGSKGEQFF,TGCGCCAGCAGCTTCCCCAGCGGGAGTAAGGGTGAGCAGTTCTTC,.,TRBD2,TRBJ2-1,TRBV5-1
CASSSLGGTEDNYGYTF,TGTGCCAGCAGTTCTCTTGGGGGCACGGAAGATAACTATGGCTACACCTTC,.,.,TRBJ1-2,TRBV7-3
CASSQFRVNMNTEAFF,TGCGCCAGCAGCCAATTTAGGGTCAACATGAACACTGAAGCTTTCTTT,.,.,TRBJ1-1,TRBV4-3
CASSIGLARDTQYF,TGTGCCAGCAGCATCGGACTAGCGAGAGATACGCAGTATTTT,once,TRBD2,TRBJ2-3,TRBV7-2
CASSLTSFEQFF,TGTGCCAGCAGCTTGACTAGCTTTGAGCAGTTCTTC,few,.,TRBJ2-1,TRBV5-6
CASSLNYGGELFF,TGTGCCAGCAGCTTAAATTATGGCGGGGAGCTGTTTTTT,once,.,TRBJ2-2,TRBV7-8
CASGLEYQETQYF,TGTGCCAGCGGCCTAGAGTACCAAGAGACCCAGTACTTC,many,.,TRBJ2-5,TRBV28
CASRETGLVYGYTF,TGTGCCAGCAGGGAAACAGGGTTGGTGTATGGCTACACCTTC,.,.,TRBJ1-2,TRBV2
CASSPGGGGSYEQYF,TGTGCCAGCAGCCCGGGTGGAGGAGGCTCCTACGAGCAGTACTTC,.,.,TRBJ2-7,TRBV7-2
CASGRQGTDTQYF,TGTGCCAGCGGACGCCAGGGAACGGATACGCAGTATTTT,.,.,TRBJ2-3,TRBV6-1
CASSPGGTNEQFF,TGCGCCAGCAGCCCCGGTGGGACAAATGAGCAGTTCTTC,.,.,TRBJ2-1,TRBV5-1
CASSYGGAITDTQYF,TGTGCCAGCAGTTACGGCGGGGCCATCACAGATACGCAGTATTTT,few,.,TRBJ2-3,TRBV12-3/TRBV12-4
CSARGPGGGASYEQYF,TGCAGTGCTAGAGGCCCCGGGGGAGGGGCATCCTACGAGCAGTACTTC,.,TRBD2,TRBJ2-7,TRBV20-1
CASSPTPTALNTEAFF,TGTGCCAGCTCACCTACCCCGACAGCACTGAACACTGAAGCTTTCTTT,.,.,TRBJ1-1,TRBV18
CSVDNGYGYTF,TGCAGCGTTGATAACGGGTATGGCTACACCTTC,.,.,TRBJ1-2,TRBV29-1
CASSYPGTSGPFEQYF,TGCGCCAGCAGCTACCCCGGGACTAGCGGCCCATTCGAGCAGTACTTC,.,TRBD2,TRBJ2-7,TRBV5-1
CASYFLGSGETQYF,TGTGCCAGCTACTTTTTGGGGTCGGGAGAGACCCAGTACTTC,many,.,TRBJ2-5,TRBV12-3/TRBV12-4
CATSTSGLEEKLFF,TGTGCCACCAGCACATCGGGACTCGAGGAAAAACTGTTTTTT,many,.,TRBJ1-4,TRBV15
CASSSTGPSTEAFF,TGCGCCAGCAGCTCGACGGGGCCGTCCACTGAAGCTTTCTTT,many,.,TRBJ1-1,TRBV5-1
CASSQDRGPFGPVINTEAFF,TGTGCCAGCAGCCAGGACAGGGGGCCCTTTGGGCCGGTTATAAACACTGAAGCTTTCTTT,few,TRBD1,TRBJ1-1,TRBV27
CSVVIAANSYEQYF,TGCAGCGTTGTAATTGCAGCGAACTCCTACGAGCAGTACTTC,few,.,TRBJ2-7,TRBV29-1
CASSLVGAGAGTDTQYF,TGTGCCAGCAGCTTAGTGGGAGCAGGGGCAGGAACAGATACGCAGTATTTT,.,.,TRBJ2-3,TRBV7-2
CASSQDATNEKLFF,TGTGCCAGCAGTCAGGATGCAACTAATGAAAAACTGTTTTTT,.,.,TRBJ1-4,TRBV28
CASSLGQSPNEKLFF,TGTGCCAGCAGCTTGGGACAGTCGCCTAATGAAAAACTGTTTTTT,few,TRBD1,TRBJ1-4,TRBV11-2
CASSSGGGTDTQYF,TGTGCCAGCAGTTCTGGCGGGGGAACAGATACGCAGTATTTT,many,TRBD2,TRBJ2-3,TRBV12-3/TRBV12-4
CASSLMDRTGGYTF,TGCGCCAGCAGCTTAATGGACAGGACAGGGGGCTACACCTTC,.,TRBD1,TRBJ1-2,TRBV5-1
CSAQGTEAFF,TGCAGTGCACAGGGCACTGAAGCTTTCTTT,many,.,TRBJ1-1,TRBV20-1
CASSLGGTGETQYF,TGTGCCAGCAGCTTAGGCGGGACCGGGGAGACCCAGTACTTC,.,.,TRBJ2-5,TRBV5-6
CASSAQTSGGAGEQFF,TGTGCCAGTAGTGCCCAGACTAGCGGAGGGGCGGGTGAGCAGTTCTTC,.,TRBD2,TRBJ2-1,TRBV19